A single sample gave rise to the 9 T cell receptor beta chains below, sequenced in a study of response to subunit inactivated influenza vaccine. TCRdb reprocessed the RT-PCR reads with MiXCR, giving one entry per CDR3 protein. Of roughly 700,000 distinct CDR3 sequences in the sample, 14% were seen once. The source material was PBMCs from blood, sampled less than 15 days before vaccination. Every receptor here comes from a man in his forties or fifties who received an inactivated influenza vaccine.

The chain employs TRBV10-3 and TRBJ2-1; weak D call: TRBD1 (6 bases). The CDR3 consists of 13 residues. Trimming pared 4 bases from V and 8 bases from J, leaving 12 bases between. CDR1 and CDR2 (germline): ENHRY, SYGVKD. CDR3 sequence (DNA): TGTGCCATCAGTGGCCTACAGGGTTATGAGCAGTTCTTC. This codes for CAISGLQGYEQFF.

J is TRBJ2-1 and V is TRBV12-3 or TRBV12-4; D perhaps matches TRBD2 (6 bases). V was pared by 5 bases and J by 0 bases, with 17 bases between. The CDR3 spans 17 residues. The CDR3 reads CASSRGLVRSSYNEQFF. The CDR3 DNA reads TGTGCCAGCAGTAGGGGACTGGTCAGAAGCTCCTACAATGAGCAGTTCTTC.

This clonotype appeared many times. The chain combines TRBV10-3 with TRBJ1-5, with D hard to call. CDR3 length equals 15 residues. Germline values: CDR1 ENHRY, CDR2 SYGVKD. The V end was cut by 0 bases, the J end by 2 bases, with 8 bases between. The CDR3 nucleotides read TGTGCCATCAGTGAGTCGGGAAGGGGCAATCAGCCCCAGCATTTT. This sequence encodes CAISESGRGNQPQHF.

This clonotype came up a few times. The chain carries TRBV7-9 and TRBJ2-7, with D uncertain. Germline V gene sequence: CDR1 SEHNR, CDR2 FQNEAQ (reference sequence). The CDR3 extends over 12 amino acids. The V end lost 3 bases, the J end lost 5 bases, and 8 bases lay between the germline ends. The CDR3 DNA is TGTGCCAGCAGCTTCGGTATGGACGAGCAGTACTTC. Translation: CASSFGMDEQYF. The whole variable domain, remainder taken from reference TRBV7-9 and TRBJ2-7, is DTGVSQNPRHKITKRGQNVTFRCDPISEHNRLYWYRQTLGQGPEFLTYFQNEAQLEKSRLLSDRFSAERPKGSFSTLEIQRTEQGDSAMYLCASSFGMDEQYFGPGTRLTVT.

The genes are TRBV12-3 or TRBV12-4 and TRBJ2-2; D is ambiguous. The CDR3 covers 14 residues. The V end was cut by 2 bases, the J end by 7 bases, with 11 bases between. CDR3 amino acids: CASSLRRHGGELFF. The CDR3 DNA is TGTGCCAGCAGTTTACGACGGCACGGCGGGGAGCTGTTTTTT.

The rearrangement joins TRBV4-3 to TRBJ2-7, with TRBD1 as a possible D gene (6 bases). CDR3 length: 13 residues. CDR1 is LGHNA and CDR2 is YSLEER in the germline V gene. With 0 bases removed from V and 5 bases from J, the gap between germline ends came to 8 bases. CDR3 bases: TGCGCCAGCAGCCAAGACGACAGGAACGAGCAGTACTTC. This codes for CASSQDDRNEQYF.

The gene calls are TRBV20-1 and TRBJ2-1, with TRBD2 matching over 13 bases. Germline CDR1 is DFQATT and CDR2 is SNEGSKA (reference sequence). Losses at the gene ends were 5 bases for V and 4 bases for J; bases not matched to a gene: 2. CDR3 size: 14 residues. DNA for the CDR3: TGCAGTGCTGGGACTAGCGGGAAATACAATGAGCAGTTCTTC. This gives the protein CSAGTSGKYNEQFF.

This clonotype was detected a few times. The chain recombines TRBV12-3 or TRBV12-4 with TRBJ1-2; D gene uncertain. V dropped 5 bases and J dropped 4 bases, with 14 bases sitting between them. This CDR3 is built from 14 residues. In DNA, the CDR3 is TGTGCCAGCAGTGAGACCAATCGCGGCTATGGCTACACCTTC. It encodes CASSETNRGYGYTF.

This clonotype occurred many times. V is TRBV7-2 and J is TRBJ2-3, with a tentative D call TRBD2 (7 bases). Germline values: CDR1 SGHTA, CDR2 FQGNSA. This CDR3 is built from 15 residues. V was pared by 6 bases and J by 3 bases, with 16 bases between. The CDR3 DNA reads TGTGCCAGCAGTCCACGGGGGGCGAATACAGATACGCAGTATTTT. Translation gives CASSPRGANTDTQYF.